A single sample is the source of the 12 T cell receptor beta chains below, sequenced in a study of blood T cell repertoires in COVID-19. Clones were sequenced by immunoSEQ multiplex PCR, and TCRdb holds only the in-frame ones, with some missing. The sample lists 300,000 to 450,000 clones; around 90% were seen once. Specimen: peripheral blood. Receptors originate from a woman in her 30s with COVID-19, enrolled during active disease.

In the case of this clone: Different DNA sequences within this sample yield the same CDR3. The chain is built from TRBV15 and TRBJ1-5; D not resolved. Trimming shortened V by 3 bases and J by 4 bases, and 10 bases separated the two germline ends. The V gene's germline CDR1 is LNHNV and CDR2 YYDKDF (reference sequence). The CDR3 covers 14 residues. CDR3 coding DNA: TGTGCCACCAGCAGGGAAGGCGGGAATCAGCCCCAGCATTTT. This encodes CATSREGGNQPQHF.

The chain couples TRBV5-5 to TRBJ1-1; 9 bases align to TRBD1. The CDR3 contains 14 residues. Per germline, CDR1 SGHKS and CDR2 YYEKEE (reference sequence). Losses at the gene ends were 0 bases for V and 6 bases for J; bases not matched to a gene: 3. The CDR3 reads CASSLVRDRAEAFF. CDR3 nucleotide sequence: TGTGCCAGCAGCTTGGTCCGGGACAGGGCTGAAGCTTTCTTT.

The V and J genes are TRBV5-8 and TRBJ2-1; 9 nucleotides line up with TRBD2. CDR3 length: 17 amino acids. After removal of 2 bases from V and 6 bases from J, the junction contained 12 bases not matched to a gene. Germline V gene sequence: CDR1 SGHTS, CDR2 YDEGEE. CDR3 DNA: TGTGCCAGCAGCTTTTCTTTTTCTAGCGGGGCCTCCAATGAGCAGTTCTTC. Translation gives CASSFSFSSGASNEQFF.

The genes are TRBV2 and TRBJ2-5; TRBD2 agrees at 7 bases. CDR1 and CDR2 from the germline V gene are SNHLY and FYNNEI. V lost 0 bases, J lost 4 bases, and 17 bases stayed unmatched. This CDR3 has 19 residues. CDR3 nucleotides: TGTGCCAGCAGTGAAGCCACGCCGGGGCGTACTAGCGTAAGAGAGACCCAGTACTTC. This translates into CASSEATPGRTSVRETQYF. The variable domain in full, completed from reference TRBV2 and TRBJ2-5, reads EPEVTQTPSHQVTQMGQEVILRCVPISNHLYFYWYRQILGQKVEFLVSFYNNEISEKSEIFDDQFSVERPDGSNFTLKIRSTKLEDSAMYFCASSEATPGRTSVRETQYFGPGTRLLVL.

The chain employs TRBV4-1 and TRBJ2-2, with 9 nucleotides matching TRBD1. Germline V gives CDR1 MGHRA, CDR2 YSYEKL. Trimming removed 3 bases from V and 6 bases from J; junction bases left unmatched: 5. The CDR3 loop spans 15 amino acids. The CDR3 bases are TGCGCCAGCAGCCATCGGGACAGGGAGTCCGGGGAGCTGTTTTTT. Residues: CASSHRDRESGELFF.

This chain connects TRBV4-3 to TRBJ2-3, with 8 bases identical to TRBD1. The CDR3 runs 16 residues. V lost 0 bases to trimming and J lost 2 bases; unmatched junction nucleotides: 4. From germline, CDR1 is LGHNA and CDR2 YSLEER. CDR3 sequence (DNA): TGCGCCAGCAGCCAAGAACCACAGGGGGACACAGATACGCAGTATTTT. It specifies CASSQEPQGDTDTQYF.

V is TRBV19 and J is TRBJ2-7; 9 bases line up with TRBD2. This CDR3 comprises 15 residues. The junction had 8 bases not matched to a gene; V was cut back by 5 bases and J by 3 bases. Germline V gene data show CDR1 as LNHDA and CDR2 as SQIVND (reference sequence). The CDR3 bases are TGTGCCAGTAGTTCTATAGCGGGGGCGTTCTACGAGCAGTACTTC. The encoded protein is CASSSIAGAFYEQYF.

The rearrangement links TRBV16 to TRBJ2-1; a possible D gene is TRBD1 (5 bases). Trimming pared 4 bases from V and 3 bases from J, leaving 10 bases between. The CDR3 sequence is 14 residues long. Germline CDR1 is KGHSY and CDR2 is FQNENV. The CDR3 DNA reads TGTGCCAGCAGCCTCAGAGACAGCTACAATGAGCAGTTCTTC. This codes for CASSLRDSYNEQFF.

V gene TRBV4-3 combines with J gene TRBJ2-3; 10 bases are shared with TRBD2. Germline V gene lookup returns CDR1 LGHNA and CDR2 YSLEER. The ends lost 0 bases at V and 4 bases at J; junction bases unmatched: 7. This CDR3 has 17 amino acids. The CDR3, as DNA: TGCGCCAGCAGCCAAGATCCAGCGGGGGGGCCCTCAGATACGCAGTATTTT. Protein: CASSQDPAGGPSDTQYF.

This clone occurred a few times. J is TRBJ1-2 and V is TRBV6-5; weak D call: TRBD1 (5 bases). The CDR3 is 13 residues long. Trimming left V 6 bases short and J 3 bases short, with 11 bases between. CDR1 and CDR2 (germline): MNHEY, SVGAGI. The CDR3 nucleotides read TGTGCCAGCAGGGGGGGGATATACTATGGCTACACCTTC. It codes for CASRGGIYYGYTF.

The chain employs TRBV7-2 and TRBJ2-2; 8 bases fit TRBD2. This CDR3 spans 16 amino acids. The germline V gene encodes CDR1 SGHTA and CDR2 FQGNSA. With V trimmed by 4 bases and J by 3 bases, 7 bases remained unmatched. The CDR3: CASSSGTRGYTGELFF. As DNA, the CDR3 is TGTGCCAGCAGCTCCGGGACTAGGGGATACACCGGGGAGCTGTTTTTT.

This clone came up a few times. The chain carries TRBV19 and TRBJ1-5; the match to TRBD1 covers 7 bases. J was trimmed by 7 bases and V by 4 bases; bases with no gene match: 7. Germline assignment: CDR1 LNHDA and CDR2 SQIVND (reference sequence). The CDR3 consists of 14 residues. The CDR3 DNA sequence: TGTGCCAGTAGTAAGCTCAGGGACAGCCAGCCCCAGCATTTT. Its protein is CASSKLRDSQPQHF.